This T cell receptor (beta chain) was captured by sequencing in a study of T cell changes during pregnancy in multiple sclerosis. Data came from immunoSEQ multiplex PCR; TCRdb stores just in-frame clones and leaves some out. The data show about 44,000 clones, roughly 89% seen once. Germline V gene data show CDR1 as SGHNT and CDR2 as YYREEE (reference sequence). CDR3 size: 12 residues. The V and J ends lost 2 bases and 5 bases respectively, with 7 bases between them. The rearrangement links TRBV5-4 to TRBJ1-2; D not certain. Sequencing was performed on CD4+ T cells from peripheral blood mononuclear cells, taken in the first trimester of pregnancy. This sequence was found in a female donor with multiple sclerosis, enrolled in a pregnancy study. CDR3 region: CASSFPLYGYTF. CDR3 in DNA: TGTGCCAGCAGCTTCCCCCTTTATGGCTACACCTTC.